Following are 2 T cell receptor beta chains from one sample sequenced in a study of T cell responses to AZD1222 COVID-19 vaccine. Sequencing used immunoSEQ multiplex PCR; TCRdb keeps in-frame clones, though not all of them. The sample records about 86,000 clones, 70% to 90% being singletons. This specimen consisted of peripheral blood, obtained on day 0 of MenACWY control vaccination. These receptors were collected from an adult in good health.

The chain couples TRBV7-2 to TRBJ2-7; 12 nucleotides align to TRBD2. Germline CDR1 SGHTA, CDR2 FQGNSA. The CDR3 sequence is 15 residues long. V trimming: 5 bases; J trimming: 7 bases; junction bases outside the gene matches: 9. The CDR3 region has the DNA TGTGCCAGCAGCCGGATGACTCTAGCGGGGGGGGAGCAGTACTTC. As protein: CASSRMTLAGGEQYF.

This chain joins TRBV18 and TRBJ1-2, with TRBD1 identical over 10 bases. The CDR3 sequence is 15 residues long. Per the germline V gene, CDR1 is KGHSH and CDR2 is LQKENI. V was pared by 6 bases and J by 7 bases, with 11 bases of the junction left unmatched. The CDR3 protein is CASSPGQGVNSGYTF. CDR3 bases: TGTGCCAGCTCTCCCGGACAGGGGGTGAATAGTGGCTACACCTTC.